The rows below give T cell receptor beta chains drawn from one sample of a study of regulatory T cells in long-lasting Graves disease. In TCRdb, the multiplex PCR reads were re-called with MiXCR into one record per CDR3 protein. The sample lists about 660,000 distinct CDR3 sequences, about 30% occurring once. The sample consisted of peripheral blood mononuclear cells (PBMCs), taken when the disease was refractory, from a patient treated with antithyroid drugs. Receptors originate from a female donor with Graves disease. CDR3s include the opening cysteine and the closing phenylalanine or tryptophan. The D gene is left open where the match is weak. Only part of the rows carry a size: once, few, many, or a class if the clone is expanded.

v_gene,abundance,len,j_gene,d_gene,CDR3nt,CDR3aa
TRBV3-1,.,15,TRBJ2-1,.,TGTGCCAGCAGCCAAGGGACCCGGAAGGGCCATGAGCAGTTCTTC,CASSQGTRKGHEQFF
TRBV6-1,.,17,TRBJ2-5,TRBD2,TGTGCCAGCAGTCCGAGGGAGACTAGCGGGGGCCAAGAGACCCAGTACTTC,CASSPRETSGGQETQYF
TRBV6-1,few,13,TRBJ1-1,.,TGTGCCAGCAGCCCCGGCCCGTGGGGTGAAGCTTTCTTT,CASSPGPWGEAFF
TRBV6-2/TRBV6-3,many,14,TRBJ2-7,.,TGTGCCAGCAGTGAGGGGGGGGCGCATTACGAGCAGTACTTC,CASSEGGAHYEQYF
TRBV9,few,15,TRBJ2-5,TRBD2,TGTGCCAGCAGCCCCCGGGACTACCAACAAGAGACCCAGTACTTC,CASSPRDYQQETQYF
TRBV20-1,.,18,TRBJ2-5,TRBD1,TGCAGTGCTAGAGATAGGGGAACGGACAGGGGGCCGCAAGAGACCCAGTACTTC,CSARDRGTDRGPQETQYF
TRBV2,.,13,TRBJ2-7,.,TGTGCCAGTTGGACCCCAGGTCCTTACGAGCAGTACTTC,CASWTPGPYEQYF
TRBV9,few,14,TRBJ1-6,.,TGTGCCAGCAGCACCAAGGGGGGAAATTCACCCCTCCACTTT,CASSTKGGNSPLHF
TRBV20-1,many,16,TRBJ2-5,TRBD2,TGCAGTGCCCAGCCCGGGACTAGCGTAGCCATGGAGACCCAGTACTTC,CSAQPGTSVAMETQYF
TRBV28,many,14,TRBJ1-1,.,TGTGCCAGCAGCTTTCGGGGTGTCGACACTGAAGCTTTCTTT,CASSFRGVDTEAFF
TRBV9,.,15,TRBJ1-2,TRBD1,TGTGCCAGCAGCGTAGAGGGACAGTTCCCGGATGGCTACACCTTC,CASSVEGQFPDGYTF
TRBV6-7,few,16,TRBJ1-1,.,TGTGCCAGCCGCCCTGCGGGGGAAAGGGGCCGGACTGAAGCTTTCTTT,CASRPAGERGRTEAFF
TRBV30,.,13,TRBJ1-2,.,TGTGCCTGGAGTCTAGACGTTAACTATGGCTACACCTTC,CAWSLDVNYGYTF
TRBV7-2,.,13,TRBJ2-2,TRBD1,TGTGCCAGCAGATTTACAGGGGCCGGGGAGCTGTTTTTT,CASRFTGAGELFF
TRBV29-1,few,12,TRBJ2-7,.,TGCAGCGTTGAAGATGGGCTTTTCGAGCAGTACTTC,CSVEDGLFEQYF
TRBV2,many,12,TRBJ1-2,.,TGTGCCAGTTACCCGGGACGTCGAGGCTACACCTTC,CASYPGRRGYTF
TRBV11-2,.,14,TRBJ1-2,.,TGTGCCAGCAGTTTGGGGGGGTTTGACTATGGCTACACCTTC,CASSLGGFDYGYTF
TRBV20-1,.,15,TRBJ1-5,.,TGCAGTGCTAGTTCATCCGGGACAAGGGGTCAGCCCCAGCATTTT,CSASSSGTRGQPQHF
TRBV5-6,once,15,TRBJ2-7,TRBD2,TGTGCCAGCAGCTTGGGACTAGCGGGCCCATGGGAGCAGTACTTC,CASSLGLAGPWEQYF
TRBV6-5,.,14,TRBJ1-1,.,TGTGCCAGCAGTTACTCGCTGTCGAACACTGAAGCTTTCTTT,CASSYSLSNTEAFF
TRBV7-2,many,14,TRBJ1-2,.,TGTGCCAGCAGCTTAGACCAGGGGCCCCGGGGCTACACCTTC,CASSLDQGPRGYTF
TRBV30,many,12,TRBJ1-2,.,TGTGCCTGGAGTGTGTGGGACTATGGCTACACCTTC,CAWSVWDYGYTF
TRBV5-5,.,15,TRBJ2-5,.,TGTGCCAGCAGCTTTCGGCCCGCCACCGGGGAGACCCAGTACTTC,CASSFRPATGETQYF
TRBV10-1,.,15,TRBJ2-4,.,TGCGCCAGCAGTGGCGCCAGGGCAGGGAGAAACATTCAGTACTTC,CASSGARAGRNIQYF
TRBV6-4,.,13,TRBJ1-1,.,TGTGCCAGCAGTGAGGTGGGGAACACTGAAGCTTTCTTT,CASSEVGNTEAFF
TRBV6-5,few,24,TRBJ2-7,TRBD2,TGTGCCAGCAGTTACCCTATAGCGGGAGTTGGGTCTCTTAACCTCCGGAAAATCTCCTACGAGCAGTACTTC,CASSYPIAGVGSLNLRKISYEQYF
TRBV6-1,.,15,TRBJ2-1,.,TGTGCCAGCAAACCACAGGGTGGGTGGATTGATGAGCAGTTCTTC,CASKPQGGWIDEQFF
TRBV7-2,many,14,TRBJ1-6,TRBD1,TGTGCCAGCAACATACAGGGGGCGAGTTCACCCCTCCACTTT,CASNIQGASSPLHF
TRBV7-9,.,15,TRBJ1-6,.,TGCGCCAGCAGCTTGGGCGCCAACTATAATTCACCCCTCCACTTT,CASSLGANYNSPLHF
TRBV11-2,few,15,TRBJ2-7,TRBD2,TGTGCCAGCAGCTCTGGACTAGCGTTAACCTACGAGCAGTACTTC,CASSSGLALTYEQYF
TRBV28,few,14,TRBJ1-5,TRBD1,TGTGCCAGCAGTACAGGGGGCTGGAATCAGCCCCAGCATTTT,CASSTGGWNQPQHF
TRBV20-1,.,11,TRBJ2-1,.,TGCAGGGCCGACGATCACAATGAGCAGTTCTTC,CRADDHNEQFF
TRBV19,.,14,TRBJ2-1,TRBD1,TGTGCCAGTAGGAACCGGGACAGCCACAATGAGCAGTTCTTC,CASRNRDSHNEQFF
TRBV6-1,few,15,TRBJ2-3,TRBD1,TGTGCCAGCCGCGCGGCGGGACAGGGCACAGATACGCAGTATTTT,CASRAAGQGTDTQYF
TRBV12-3/TRBV12-4,.,13,TRBJ1-5,TRBD1,TGTGCCAGCAACCCAGGGGGCGGTCAGCCCCAGCATTTT,CASNPGGGQPQHF
TRBV30,.,15,TRBJ2-6,.,TGTGCCTGGAGTATGGGGAAAACTGGGGCCAACGTCCTGACTTTC,CAWSMGKTGANVLTF
TRBV28,many,12,TRBJ2-7,.,TGTGCCAGCACCCCGGGTCCGGGGGAGCAGTACTTC,CASTPGPGEQYF
TRBV9,.,17,TRBJ1-2,TRBD1,TGTGCCAGCAGCGCTTCTATGCAGGGGGCGCGGATCTATGGCTACACCTTC,CASSASMQGARIYGYTF
TRBV30,once,16,TRBJ2-5,TRBD2,TGTGCCTGGACCACCAAAATCGGGGGGATGGGAGAGACCCAGTACTTC,CAWTTKIGGMGETQYF
TRBV5-1,.,14,TRBJ2-3,.,TGCGCCAGCAGCTTGTGGGGTCAGGGAGATACGCAGTATTTT,CASSLWGQGDTQYF
TRBV7-3,.,14,TRBJ1-2,.,TGTGCCAGCGGAACGGGTCTCGTGAACTATGGCTACACCTTC,CASGTGLVNYGYTF
TRBV20-1,.,15,TRBJ2-4,TRBD2,TGCAGTGCTAGAGATTTGAAGCGGGAGTTTGACATTCAGTACTTC,CSARDLKREFDIQYF
TRBV20-1,few,15,TRBJ2-7,.,TGCAGTGCTAGAGATCGTCAGGTTAGCTCCTACGAGCAGTACTTC,CSARDRQVSSYEQYF
TRBV19,.,18,TRBJ2-7,TRBD2,TGTGCCACAGTAGTAGGACTAGCGGGAGGGGTAGGAACCTACGAGCAGTACTTC,CATVVGLAGGVGTYEQYF
TRBV12-3/TRBV12-4,.,15,TRBJ2-2,TRBD2,TGTGCCAGCAGTTTAGAGCGGGGGAACACCGGGGAGCTGTTTTTT,CASSLERGNTGELFF
TRBV11-2,.,14,TRBJ2-7,.,TGTGCCAGCAGCTTAGCTCTTAGATTCTACGAGCAGTACTTC,CASSLALRFYEQYF
TRBV20-1,.,11,TRBJ1-1,.,TGCAGTGCTAGAGATCGAGGGGCCGCTTTCTTT,CSARDRGAAFF
TRBV10-1,.,15,TRBJ1-1,TRBD1,TGCGCCAGCAGTGAGTCAACAGGGGATAACACTGAAGCTTTCTTT,CASSESTGDNTEAFF
TRBV5-1,few,19,TRBJ2-7,TRBD1,TGCGCCAGCAGCTTCAGGGACAGGGACGGTACCGGGTATACCTACGAGCAGTACTTC,CASSFRDRDGTGYTYEQYF
TRBV7-2,few,15,TRBJ1-5,.,TGTGCCAGCAGCCCACAGGACCGTCCCGGTCAGCCCCAGCATTTT,CASSPQDRPGQPQHF
TRBV14,.,13,TRBJ2-7,.,TGTGCCAGCAGCCCCACACAGGTCTACGAGCAGTACTTC,CASSPTQVYEQYF
TRBV11-2,few,16,TRBJ1-6,.,TGTGCCAGCAGCCCAATCCGCAGAGAGAGAAATTCACCCCTCCACTTT,CASSPIRRERNSPLHF
TRBV19,.,15,TRBJ2-1,TRBD2,TGTGCCAGTACCAAGGATGGACTAGCAGGTAATGAGCAGTTCTTC,CASTKDGLAGNEQFF
TRBV9,.,17,TRBJ1-2,.,TGTGCCAGCAGTACCAGGGGTTGGGTAGGACCTGACTATGGCTACACCTTC,CASSTRGWVGPDYGYTF